The rows below give T cell receptor beta chains drawn from one sample of a study of blood T cell repertoires in COVID-19. The repertoire was sequenced with immunoSEQ multiplex PCR; TCRdb's copy has only in-frame clones and lacks some. The repertoire has fewer than 200,000 clones, about 90% of them found once; the top ten carry 1% to 1.5%. Sequences were obtained from PBMCs or T cells enriched from blood (not recorded which). All receptors derive from a human donor with acute COVID-19. The donor label of this sample is uncertain. Each CDR3 is given with its conserved first and last residue. Fields, in order: J gene, CDR3 length, D gene, clone size, V gene, CDR3 protein, CDR3 DNA. A D gene is named only where the DNA matches it firmly. A row's size may be missing; if present it is once, few, many or a size class.

TRBJ2-3	11	NA	few	TRBV24-1	CATRYTDTQYF	TGTGCCACCAGGTATACAGATACGCAGTATTTT
TRBJ1-5	14	NA	NA	TRBV19	CASSPGQRDQPQHF	TGTGCCAGTAGCCCCGGACAGAGAGATCAGCCCCAGCATTTT
TRBJ2-3	16	NA	once	TRBV3-1/TRBV3-2	CASSPVNRLGTDTQYF	TGTGCCAGCAGCCCCGTTAACAGATTGGGCACAGATACGCAGTATTTT
TRBJ2-7	14	TRBD1	once	TRBV19	CASSIAQGVGEQYF	TGTGCCAGTAGTATTGCACAGGGGGTAGGCGAGCAGTACTTC
TRBJ2-3	15	NA	NA	TRBV7-3	CASSRAGGSTDTQYF	TGTGCCAGCAGCCGAGCGGGCGGATCCACAGATACGCAGTATTTT
TRBJ2-7	12	NA	NA	TRBV27	CASSLSGGEQYF	TGTGCCAGCAGTTTATCCGGGGGTGAGCAGTACTTC
TRBJ1-2	15	NA	NA	TRBV19	CASSYSLASNYGYTF	TGTGCCAGTAGTTACAGCCTGGCATCAAACTATGGCTACACCTTC
TRBJ1-3	13	NA	NA	TRBV5-5	CASSSGSVNTIYF	TGTGCCAGCAGCTCGGGGAGTGTAAACACCATATATTTT
TRBJ2-7	14	NA	few	TRBV4-1	CASSQDGWSYEQYF	TGCGCCAGCAGCCAAGATGGCTGGTCCTACGAGCAGTACTTC
TRBJ1-2	16	NA	NA	TRBV5-1	CASSLPLGEGNYGYTF	TGCGCCAGCAGCTTGCCTTTAGGGGAGGGAAACTATGGCTACACCTTC
TRBJ2-1	15	NA	few	TRBV7-9	CASSSRLVSYNEQFF	TGTGCCAGCAGCTCACGACTAGTTTCCTACAATGAGCAGTTCTTC
TRBJ1-4	13	NA	NA	TRBV18	CASSPREPEKLFF	TGTGCCAGCTCACCGCGAGAGCCCGAAAAACTGTTTTTT
TRBJ2-7	14	TRBD2	few	TRBV18	CASSPTSGDAEQYF	TGTGCCAGCTCACCGACTAGCGGGGATGCAGAGCAGTACTTC
TRBJ2-3	18	TRBD2	NA	TRBV24-1	CATSDSRQAGFSTDTQYF	TGTGCCACCAGTGATTCGAGGCAAGCGGGGTTTAGCACAGATACGCAGTATTTT
TRBJ2-7	13	NA	NA	TRBV7-8	CASSLADSYEQYF	TGTGCCAGCAGCTTAGCTGACAGTTACGAGCAGTACTTC
TRBJ1-1	15	TRBD1	NA	TRBV6-5	CASSSPITGGTEAFF	TGTGCCAGCAGTTCACCGATAACAGGGGGCACTGAAGCTTTCTTT
TRBJ2-1	18	TRBD2	NA	TRBV7-9	CASSLVQTSGGSYNEQFF	TGTGCCAGCAGCTTAGTACAGACTAGCGGGGGTTCCTACAATGAGCAGTTCTTC
TRBJ2-7	14	TRBD2	NA	TRBV10-3	CAISGGTSGYEQYF	TGTGCCATCAGTGGGGGGACTAGCGGCTACGAGCAGTACTTC
TRBJ1-2	15	NA	NA	TRBV15	CATSAPGILPWGYTF	TGTGCCACCAGCGCCCCCGGGATTCTTCCCTGGGGCTACACCTTC
TRBJ1-5	15	TRBD1	few	TRBV19	CASSTGGTVGQPQHF	TGTGCCAGTAGCACAGGGGGGACGGTGGGGCAGCCCCAGCATTTT
TRBJ2-7	16	TRBD1	few	TRBV7-9	CASSAKPDRVFYEQYF	TGTGCCAGCAGCGCCAAACCAGACAGGGTCTTCTACGAGCAGTACTTC
TRBJ1-1	13	TRBD1	NA	TRBV28	CAGSRTGFTEAFF	TGTGCCGGGTCCCGGACAGGGTTCACTGAAGCTTTCTTT
TRBJ1-5	17	NA	NA	TRBV3-1/TRBV3-2	CASSQDFARYSNQPQHF	TGTGCCAGCAGCCAAGATTTTGCACGGTATAGCAATCAGCCCCAGCATTTT
TRBJ2-7	14	TRBD2	NA	TRBV4-1	CASSQGGGGSEQYF	TGCGCCAGCAGCCAAGGCGGGGGAGGCTCCGAGCAGTACTTC
TRBJ1-4	14	TRBD1	NA	TRBV7-2	CASSLDRGNEKLFF	TGTGCCAGCAGCCTAGACAGGGGGAATGAAAAACTGTTTTTT
TRBJ1-5	13	NA	NA	TRBV30	CAWSSTGSQPQHF	TGTGCCTGGAGCTCCACAGGGAGCCAGCCCCAGCATTTT
TRBJ2-5	15	NA	NA	TRBV3-1/TRBV3-2	CASSRIDSQKETQYF	TGTGCCAGCAGCCGAATAGACAGTCAGAAAGAGACCCAGTACTTC
TRBJ1-1	13	NA	NA	TRBV18	CASSPNMNTEAFF	TGTGCCAGCTCACCCAACATGAACACTGAAGCTTTCTTT